This TCR beta chain was observed in a study of T cell responses to AZD1222 COVID-19 vaccine. General study findings and limits: Spike-specific TCR breadth and depth rose after two AZD1222 doses. There were mostly white British donors and more females than males, and clonal diversity was possibly underestimated. Sampling that yielded the repertoires occurred only after the peak T cell response.

In the case of this clone: The antigen is not known.

The ends lost 5 bases at V and 6 bases at J; junction bases unmatched: 5. The CDR3 consists of 14 residues. In germline, CDR1 is MNHEY, CDR2 SVGEGT. The assay was immunoSEQ multiplex PCR, and TCRdb's table has in-frame clones only and misses some. The repertoire includes tens of thousands of clones, 88% of them detected once, and about 7% sits in the top ten. This receptor was obtained from an adult who received the AZD1222 COVID-19 vaccine. The rearrangement uses TRBV6-2 or TRBV6-3 and TRBJ2-7; 12 bases align to TRBD2. Material: peripheral blood, obtained 28 days after the second AZD1222 dose. The CDR3 is CASSKLAGGVEQYF. CDR3 DNA: TGTGCCAGCAGTAAACTAGCGGGAGGCGTCGAGCAGTACTTC.